The rows below give T cell receptor beta chains drawn from one sample of a study of blood T cell repertoires in COVID-19. Some clones are missing from TCRdb's copy, which holds only in-frame ones; the method was immunoSEQ multiplex PCR. The table lists over 100,000 clones, approximately 89% of them singletons. The sequenced material came from peripheral blood. Receptors originate from a man aged 40-50 years with acute or convalescent COVID-19. Each CDR3 is given with its conserved first and last residue. The order of the fields is V gene, D gene, clone size, J gene, CDR3 protein, CDR3 DNA. The D gene is left open where the match is weak. Rows give clone size only sometimes, using once, few, many, or a class for an expanded clone.

TRBV4-1,NA,NA,TRBJ2-1,CASSQVTEGAHNEQFF,TGCGCCAGCAGCCAAGTTACCGAGGGAGCCCACAATGAGCAGTTCTTC
TRBV5-1,TRBD1,NA,TRBJ1-5,CASSQTGYDQPQHF,TGCGCCAGCAGCCAGACAGGGTACGATCAGCCCCAGCATTTT
TRBV18,TRBD1,NA,TRBJ2-1,CASSPLRTGLSEQFF,TGTGCCAGCTCACCACTCCGGACAGGGCTCTCCGAGCAGTTCTTC
TRBV10-1,NA,NA,TRBJ2-1,CASSMTTDEQFF,TGCGCCAGCAGTATGACCACAGATGAGCAGTTCTTC
TRBV4-1,TRBD1,NA,TRBJ1-2,CASSQELYAGQGYGYTF,TGCGCCAGCAGCCAAGAACTTTACGCGGGACAGGGATATGGCTACACCTTC
TRBV5-4,NA,NA,TRBJ2-7,CASSLPQQGRDEQYF,TGTGCCAGCAGCTTGCCCCAACAGGGTCGGGACGAGCAGTACTTC
TRBV4-1,NA,once,TRBJ2-7,CASSHTQGYEQYF,TGCGCCAGCAGCCACACCCAGGGCTACGAGCAGTACTTC
TRBV4-1,TRBD1,once,TRBJ1-4,CASSPSGGGGEKLFF,TGCGCCAGCAGCCCAAGTGGAGGGGGCGGTGAAAAACTGTTTTTT
TRBV7-6,TRBD2,NA,TRBJ2-3,CASSPGLAASTDTQYF,TGTGCCAGCAGCCCTGGACTAGCGGCTAGCACAGATACGCAGTATTTT
TRBV2,TRBD1,NA,TRBJ1-4,CASSLSFGTGREKLFF,TGTGCCAGCAGTCTTAGCTTCGGGACAGGGAGGGAAAAACTGTTTTTT
TRBV7-6,TRBD1,once,TRBJ1-1,CASSATGGTEAFF,TGTGCCAGCAGCGCAACAGGGGGCACTGAAGCTTTCTTT
TRBV5-1,TRBD2,once,TRBJ2-2,CASSLGLAVNTGELFF,TGCGCCAGCAGCTTGGGCCTAGCGGTCAACACCGGGGAGCTGTTTTTT
TRBV30,TRBD1,NA,TRBJ1-5,CAWSTQGTSNQPQHF,TGTGCCTGGAGTACACAGGGGACAAGCAATCAGCCCCAGCATTTT
TRBV3-1/TRBV3-2,TRBD1,NA,TRBJ1-5,CASSQGTGDQPQHF,TGTGCCAGCAGCCAGGGGACAGGGGATCAGCCCCAGCATTTT
TRBV5-1,NA,few,TRBJ2-7,CASSLQDSYEQYF,TGCGCCAGCAGCTTGCAGGACTCCTACGAGCAGTACTTC
TRBV7-3,NA,NA,TRBJ2-3,CASSLGAQRDTDTQYF,TGTGCCAGCAGCTTGGGGGCCCAACGGGATACAGATACGCAGTATTTT
TRBV29-1,NA,NA,TRBJ2-6,CSARENSGANVLTF,TGCAGCGCCCGGGAAAACTCTGGGGCCAACGTCCTGACTTTC
TRBV5-4,TRBD2,NA,TRBJ2-3,CASSRTSGSTDTQYF,TGTGCCAGCAGCCGGACTAGCGGGAGCACAGATACGCAGTATTTT
TRBV20-1,TRBD2,few,TRBJ2-1,CSAGGAKQFF,TGCAGTGCCGGGGGGGCAAAGCAGTTCTTC
TRBV5-1,TRBD1,NA,TRBJ2-5,CASSVGQGNQETQYF,TGCGCCAGCTCAGTCGGACAGGGGAACCAAGAGACCCAGTACTTC
TRBV20-1,TRBD1,NA,TRBJ2-7,CSASYSTGKDYEQYF,TGCAGTGCTAGTTATTCGACAGGGAAGGACTACGAGCAGTACTTC
TRBV25-1,TRBD2,NA,TRBJ2-5,CASSEWGLAGQETQYF,TGTGCCAGCAGTGAATGGGGACTAGCGGGACAAGAGACCCAGTACTTC
TRBV28,TRBD2,NA,TRBJ2-7,CASSFSLAGSYEQYF,TGTGCCAGCAGTTTCTCCCTAGCGGGTTCCTACGAGCAGTACTTC
TRBV18,NA,NA,TRBJ1-1,CASSLARDTEAFF,TGTGCCAGCTCACTAGCGAGGGACACTGAAGCTTTCTTT
TRBV6-4,NA,few,TRBJ2-2,CASSEGGSGELFF,TGTGCCAGCAGTGAAGGAGGGAGCGGGGAGCTGTTTTTT
TRBV13,TRBD1,NA,TRBJ2-3,CASNRDRGTDTQYF,TGTGCCAGCAACAGGGACAGGGGCACAGATACGCAGTATTTT
TRBV2,TRBD1,NA,TRBJ1-3,CATRRTGDGLNTIYF,TGTGCCACCCGTCGGACAGGGGACGGTCTTAACACCATATATTTT
TRBV4-2,NA,NA,TRBJ1-1,CASSREDMNTEAFF,TGTGCCAGCAGCCGCGAGGACATGAACACTGAAGCTTTCTTT
TRBV19,NA,NA,TRBJ1-1,CASSIRGAGTEAFF,TGTGCCAGTAGTATAAGGGGCGCTGGCACTGAAGCTTTCTTT
TRBV4-2,TRBD1,NA,TRBJ1-1,CASSPSQGDNDEAFF,TGTGCCAGCAGCCCTTCGCAGGGGGATAACGATGAAGCTTTCTTT
TRBV5-1,NA,NA,TRBJ1-2,CASSLAPLGRHSPNYGYTF,TGCGCCAGCAGCTTGGCCCCGTTGGGGCGCCATTCCCCTAACTATGGCTACACCTTC
TRBV6-5,NA,NA,TRBJ1-4,CASRTGGSEEKLFF,TGTGCCAGCAGGACGGGGGGATCGGAGGAAAAACTGTTTTTT
TRBV6-7,NA,NA,TRBJ1-6,CASSPLRPQATGVASPLHF,TGTGCCAGCAGTCCGCTCAGGCCGCAAGCAACCGGGGTGGCTTCACCCCTCCACTTT
TRBV12-3/TRBV12-4,NA,NA,TRBJ1-2,CASRPSRAGGYTF,TGTGCCAGCAGGCCATCCAGGGCTGGTGGCTACACCTTC
TRBV29-1,TRBD2,NA,TRBJ2-5,CSVEEVRGVAGETQYF,TGCAGCGTTGAAGAAGTGCGGGGGGTTGCGGGGGAGACCCAGTACTTC
TRBV5-1,TRBD2,NA,TRBJ2-3,CASSSTGAGLAGGLVGVNTDTQYF,TGCGCCAGCAGCTCGACGGGTGCGGGACTAGCGGGAGGATTGGTCGGGGTGAACACAGATACGCAGTATTTT
TRBV4-2,NA,NA,TRBJ1-5,CASSQGQGYNQPQHF,TGTGCCAGCAGCCAAGGGCAGGGGTACAATCAGCCCCAGCATTTT